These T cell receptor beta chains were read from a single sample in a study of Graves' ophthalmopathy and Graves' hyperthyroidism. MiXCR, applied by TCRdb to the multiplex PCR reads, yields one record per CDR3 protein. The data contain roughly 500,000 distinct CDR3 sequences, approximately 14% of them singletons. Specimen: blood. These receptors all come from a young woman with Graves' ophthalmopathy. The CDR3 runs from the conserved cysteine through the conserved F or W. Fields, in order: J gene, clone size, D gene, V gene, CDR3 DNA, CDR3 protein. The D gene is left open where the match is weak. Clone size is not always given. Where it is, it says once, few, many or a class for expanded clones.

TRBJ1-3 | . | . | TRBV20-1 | TGCAGTGCGGCTACACAAACGCCTGGAAACACCATATATTTT | CSAATQTPGNTIYF
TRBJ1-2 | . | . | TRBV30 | TGTGCCTGGGGTGATCAGGGGCAATATGGCTACACCTTC | CAWGDQGQYGYTF
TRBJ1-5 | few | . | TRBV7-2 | TGTGCCAGCAGCTTAGCGGTGGAATCTAGAAATCAGCCCCAGCATTTT | CASSLAVESRNQPQHF
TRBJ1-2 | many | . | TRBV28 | TGTGCCAGCAGTTTCGGGGCAGGCCACTATGGCTACACCTTC | CASSFGAGHYGYTF
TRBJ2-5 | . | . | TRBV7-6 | TGTGCCAGCAGCTTAGACGGGAGCAAGACCCAGTACTTC | CASSLDGSKTQYF
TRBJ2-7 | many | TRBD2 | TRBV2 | TGTGCCAGCAGCAAGAGGGGAGGGGCGAGCCACGAGCAGTACTTC | CASSKRGGASHEQYF
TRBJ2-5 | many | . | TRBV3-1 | TGTGCCAGCAGCCGAGAGGATCAGGAGACCCAGTACTTC | CASSREDQETQYF
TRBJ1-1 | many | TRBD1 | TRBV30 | TGTGCCTGGAGGGACAGGGCCTGGAACACTGAAGCTTTCTTT | CAWRDRAWNTEAFF
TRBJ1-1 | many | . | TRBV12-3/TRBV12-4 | TGTGCCAGCAGTTTTACCCAGGGCAACACTGAAGCTTTCTTT | CASSFTQGNTEAFF
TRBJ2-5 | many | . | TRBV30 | TGTGCCTGGAGTGTACAGGGAGGGGAGACCCAGTACTTC | CAWSVQGGETQYF
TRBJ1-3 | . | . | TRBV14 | TGTGCCAGCAGCCAAGAGGTTAAGGGAATAGGAGGTCCCGGAAACACCATATATTTT | CASSQEVKGIGGPGNTIYF
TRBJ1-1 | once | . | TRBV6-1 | TGTGCCAGCAGTCCAGAAAAGAACACTGAAGCTTTCTTT | CASSPEKNTEAFF
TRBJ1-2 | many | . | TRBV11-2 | TGTGCCAGCAGCTTAGAGCCAGGGAATGGCTACACCTTC | CASSLEPGNGYTF
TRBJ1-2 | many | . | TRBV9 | TGTGCCAGCAGCGTAAGCGGAACGGGGGGCTACACCTTC | CASSVSGTGGYTF
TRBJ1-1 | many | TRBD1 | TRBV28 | TGTGCCAGCAGGATACAGGGGATGGGCACTGAAGCTTTCTTT | CASRIQGMGTEAFF
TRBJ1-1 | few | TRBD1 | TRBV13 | TGTGCCAGCAAAGGTTATTGGACAGGGAGAGGCCCTGAAGCTTTCTTT | CASKGYWTGRGPEAFF
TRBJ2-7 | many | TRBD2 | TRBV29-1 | TGCAGCGTTGAAGGTGCGGGAGTTGGCGAGCAGTACTTC | CSVEGAGVGEQYF
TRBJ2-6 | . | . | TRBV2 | TGTGCCAGCCTCTCCGAACGTTTCATCCTACCCTCTGGGGCCAACGTCCTGACTTTC | CASLSERFILPSGANVLTF
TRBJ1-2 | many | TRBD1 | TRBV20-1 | TGCAGTGCTAGAGATCGTAGGGGGCAAGATGGCTACACCTTC | CSARDRRGQDGYTF
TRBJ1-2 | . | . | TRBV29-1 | TGCAGCGTCCCCCCCGGCCAGGCCCAGGGTGGCTACACCTTC | CSVPPGQAQGGYTF
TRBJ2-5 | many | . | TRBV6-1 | TGTGCCAGCAGTGAAGTGCTAGTTAGAGAGACCCAGTACTTC | CASSEVLVRETQYF
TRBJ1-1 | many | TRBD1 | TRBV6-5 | TGTGCCAGCAGTTACCCGGGACAGGGCGGTTTTGCTGAAGCTTTCTTT | CASSYPGQGGFAEAFF
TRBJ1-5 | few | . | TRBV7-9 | TGTGCCAGCAGCTTAAATAAGTATGAGCCCCAGCATTTT | CASSLNKYEPQHF
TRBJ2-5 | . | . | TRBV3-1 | TGTGCCAGCAGCCAAGATCAGGTGGGGTGGAAAGAGACCCAGTACTTC | CASSQDQVGWKETQYF
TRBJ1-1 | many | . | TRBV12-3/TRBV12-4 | TGTGCCAGCAGCAGGACAGACCACACTGAAGCTTTCTTT | CASSRTDHTEAFF
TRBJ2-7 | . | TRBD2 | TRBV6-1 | TGTGCCAGCTCACCGCCGACTAGCCGAAGCTCCTACGAGCAGTACTTC | CASSPPTSRSSYEQYF
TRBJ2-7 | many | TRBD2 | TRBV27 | TGTGCCAGCAGTTTAAGAGCGGGAGCCTACGAGCAGTACTTC | CASSLRAGAYEQYF
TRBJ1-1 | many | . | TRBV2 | TGTGCCAGCAGTGTCAACAGACAATTGGCTGAAGCTTTCTTT | CASSVNRQLAEAFF
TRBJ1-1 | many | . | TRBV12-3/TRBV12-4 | TGTGCCAGCAACATCAGGGGTAACACTGAAGCTTTCTTT | CASNIRGNTEAFF
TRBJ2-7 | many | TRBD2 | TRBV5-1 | TGCGCCAGCAGCTTGGAGGCTAGCGGGGGCTACGAGCAGTACTTC | CASSLEASGGYEQYF
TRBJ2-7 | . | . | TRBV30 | TGTGCCTGTTCCACCGGATACGAGCAGTACTTC | CACSTGYEQYF
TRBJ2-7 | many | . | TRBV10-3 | TGTGCCATCAGTGAGGAATACGAGCAGTACTTC | CAISEEYEQYF
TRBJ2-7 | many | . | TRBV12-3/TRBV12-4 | TGTGCCAGCAATTACTTACCCACGGGGGAGCAGTACTTC | CASNYLPTGEQYF
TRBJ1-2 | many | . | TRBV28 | TGTGCCAGCTGTCCGGGATTGCTGGGCTACACCTTC | CASCPGLLGYTF
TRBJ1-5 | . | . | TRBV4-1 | TGCGCCAGCAGCCAAGTCCGCCCGGGGGCCAATCAGCCCCAGCATTTT | CASSQVRPGANQPQHF
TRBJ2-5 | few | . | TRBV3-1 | TGTGCCAGCAGCCAAGGGACCCGGGAAGGGGCCCAGTACTTC | CASSQGTREGAQYF
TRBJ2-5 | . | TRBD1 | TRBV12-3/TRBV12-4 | TGTGCCAGCAGTTACCGGGCAGGGGGACAAGAGACCCAGTACTTC | CASSYRAGGQETQYF
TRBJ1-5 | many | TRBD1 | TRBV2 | TGTGCCAGCAGGCTTACAGGGGAACCCACCCCACAGCCCCAGCATTTT | CASRLTGEPTPQPQHF
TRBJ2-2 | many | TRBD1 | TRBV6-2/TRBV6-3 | TGTGCCAGCTCCTCGGGGACAGGGGACACCGGGGAGCTGTTTTTT | CASSSGTGDTGELFF
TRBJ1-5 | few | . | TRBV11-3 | TGTGCCAGCAGCCGGGGGGCGGGAGCCCAGCATTTT | CASSRGAGAQHF
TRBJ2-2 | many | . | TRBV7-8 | TGTGCCAGCAGCACGACTGCGAACACCGGGGAGCTGTTTTTT | CASSTTANTGELFF
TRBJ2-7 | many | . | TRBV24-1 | TGTGCCACCAGTCCAGGGGTATGGGGAGGTGAGCAGTACTTC | CATSPGVWGGEQYF
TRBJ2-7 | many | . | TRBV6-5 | TGTGCCAGCAGTTACTCTAGTATCGGGGAGCAGTACTTC | CASSYSSIGEQYF
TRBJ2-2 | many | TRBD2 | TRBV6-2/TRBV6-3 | TGTGCCACTACAGCGGGAGAGACCGGGGAGCTGTTTTTT | CATTAGETGELFF
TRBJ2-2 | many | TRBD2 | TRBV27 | TGTGCCAGCAGTTTATCAGGACTAGCGGGTGTGGCGAACACCAGGGAGCTGTTTTTT | CASSLSGLAGVANTRELFF
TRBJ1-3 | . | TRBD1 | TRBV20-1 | TGCAGTGCTAGAGATAGAGGTCGGGACAGTCTCTCTGGAAACACCATATATTTT | CSARDRGRDSLSGNTIYF
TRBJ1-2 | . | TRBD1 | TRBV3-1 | TGTGCCAGCAGCCAGGCGACAGGGGGTGGCTACACCTTC | CASSQATGGGYTF
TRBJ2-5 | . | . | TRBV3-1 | TGTGCCAGCAGCCAAGTTGAGGGGGAAAAGACCCAGTACTTC | CASSQVEGEKTQYF